This entry lists 18 T cell receptor beta chains sequenced from one sample in a study of T cells expressing NK-cell markers. TCRdb reanalyzed the 5' RACE reads, giving one entry per CDR3 protein sequence and no DNA. The sample includes approximately 380,000 distinct CDR3 sequences. The sample comprised blood T cells: a sorted CD56 or NKG2C T cell subset, CD4+ or CD8+ T cells, or bulk PBMC T cells (not recorded which). The source is a man aged 18-70 years in good health.

The chain's CDR3 is CASNRQGGGELFF. The rearrangement joins TRBV12-3 or TRBV12-4 to TRBJ2-2; the D gene TCRdb calls, TRBD1, cannot be checked with no DNA. This CDR3 is 13 amino acids long.

This chain connects TRBV14 to TRBJ2-1; TCRdb outputs TRBD2, but without DNA this stays unchecked. The length of the CDR3 is 19 residues. Germline V gene data show CDR1 as SGHDN and CDR2 as FVKESK. The CDR3 loop is CASSQPKWSLAGAYNEQFF.

The rearrangement uses TRBV7-9 and TRBJ1-1. The CDR3 is made up of 13 amino acids. Germline CDR1 and CDR2: SEHNR and FQNEAQ (reference sequence). The CDR3 loop reads CASSLEGRAQAFF.

The gene calls are TRBV7-2 and TRBJ2-5; as DNA is missing, the TRBD1 call by TCRdb cannot be tested. The CDR3 spans 15 residues. Germline V gene sequence: CDR1 SGHTA, CDR2 FQGNSA. CDR3 sequence reads: CASSLVAGRWETQYF.

The rearrangement joins TRBV12-2 to TRBJ1-1; TCRdb returns TRBD1, unconfirmable since there is no DNA. TRBV12-2 is a documented pseudogene. The CDR3 spans 13 residues. CDR3: CASRSTGYTEAFF.

The chain recombines TRBV7-3 with TRBJ2-6. This CDR3 is built from 15 residues. The germline gives CDR1 SGHTA, CDR2 FQGTGA. CDR3 sequence: CASSSTSSGANVLTF.

This chain uses TRBV4-1 with TRBJ2-5; TCRdb's D call, TRBD2, is unchecked because there is no DNA. Germline loops: CDR1 MGHRA, CDR2 YSYEKL. This CDR3 is built from 18 residues. CDR3 loop: CASSQVRRVGLAKETQYF.

The genes are TRBV20-1 and TRBJ1-5; the D call from TCRdb, TRBD1, cannot be confirmed without DNA. Germline V CDR1 and CDR2: DFQATT, SNEGSKA (reference sequence). The CDR3 contains 16 residues. The CDR3 is CSARDPGVAYNQPQHF.

The chain combines TRBV27 with TRBJ2-3; the D call of TRBD2 rests on TCRdb alone, since no DNA is present to check it. CDR3 length: 14 amino acids. The germline V gene has CDR1 MNHEY and CDR2 SMNVEV (reference sequence). CDR3 sequence: CASSGLGGTDTQYF.

The genes are TRBV18 and TRBJ1-1; absent DNA, TCRdb's TRBD1 call cannot be checked. The CDR3 is 13 residues long. Germline V CDR1 and CDR2: KGHSH, LQKENI. The CDR3 sequence: CASSPGTDREAFF.

CDR3 sequence: CASSSTLGGTEAFF. J is TRBJ1-1 and V is TRBV6-5; TCRdb's assignment of TRBD1 cannot be checked, as there is no DNA. CDR3 length: 14 residues. Germline V gene lookup returns CDR1 MNHEY and CDR2 SVGAGI.

The chain recombines TRBV7-2 with TRBJ2-7; checking the TCRdb D call of TRBD1 is not possible without DNA. Germline V gives CDR1 SGHTA, CDR2 FQGNSA. There are 15 residues in the CDR3. The chain's CDR3 is CASSLESNRAYEQYF.

The chain couples TRBV7-6 to TRBJ1-1; the TCRdb call, TRBD1, lacks DNA for checking. Germline V CDR1 and CDR2: SGHVS, FNYEAQ. CDR3 length equals 17 residues. The CDR3 loop is CASSPADRRTGNTEVFF.

CDR3: CAVRRAATETQYF. This sequence joins TRBV15 and TRBJ2-5; TCRdb's assignment of TRBD2 cannot be checked, as there is no DNA. The CDR3 runs 13 residues. Germline V CDR1 and CDR2: LNHNV, YYDKDF (reference sequence).

The chain uses TRBV5-6 and TRBJ2-1; without DNA, the TCRdb call of TRBD1 cannot be checked. The CDR3 is 16 residues long. CDR1 is SGHDT and CDR2 is YYEEEE in the germline V gene. The CDR3 spells CASSLGQGARLNEQFF.

The genes are TRBV11-1 and TRBJ2-2; the D gene TCRdb calls, TRBD2, cannot be checked with no DNA. Per the germline V gene, CDR1 is SGHAT and CDR2 is FQDESV (reference sequence). The CDR3 length is 18 residues. CDR3 protein: CASSEGLAGGLNTGELFF.

V usage is TRBV11-1 and J usage is TRBJ2-3. Germline lookup yields CDR1 SGHAT and CDR2 FQDESV (reference sequence). The CDR3 totals 14 residues. The CDR3 loop reads CASSPWVGIDTQYF.

The genes are TRBV29-1 and TRBJ2-1; TCRdb's D gene call, TRBD2, goes unchecked for lack of DNA. The CDR3 covers 13 residues. Germline V CDR1 and CDR2: SQVTM, ANQGSEA. This CDR3 is CSVGKRGANEQFF.